A selection of T cell receptor beta chains follows, all from one sample in a study of Ad26.COV2.S vaccination and SARS-CoV-2 variants. TCRdb's copy holds only in-frame clones and misses some; the assay was immunoSEQ multiplex PCR. This sample has 360,000 or so clones, with roughly 84% found just once. Sequences were derived from peripheral blood, sampled in a trial of Ad26.COV2.S vaccine versus placebo. The receptors shown here come from a person between 18 and 59 years old who received the Ad26.COV2.S COVID-19 vaccine or a placebo. Each CDR3 is given with its conserved first and last residue. D genes are given only for firm matches. Size tells how often a clone was seen (once, few, many) or the class of an expanded clone, and some rows leave it out.

cdr3_length d_call clone_size j_call v_call cdr3_nt cdr3_aa
15 . . TRBJ1-3 TRBV27 TGTGCCAGCAGTTTATATCTCCACTCTGGAAACACCATATATTTT CASSLYLHSGNTIYF
15 TRBD1 . TRBJ2-2 TRBV10-3 TGTGCCATCAGTGTGAGACAGGGAGAGGCCGGGGAGCTGTTTTTT CAISVRQGEAGELFF
15 . . TRBJ2-7 TRBV27 TGTGCCAGCAGTTTACGACGGACTCCGACCTACGAGCAGTACTTC CASSLRRTPTYEQYF
15 TRBD1 . TRBJ2-1 TRBV19 TGTGCCAGTAGTATTGGGCAGGGGGAGTGGAATGAGCAGTTCTTC CASSIGQGEWNEQFF
17 TRBD2 once TRBJ2-2 TRBV12-5 TGTGCTAGTGGTTTGATCCTTAGCGGGGGGGAACCCGGGGAGCTGTTTTTT CASGLILSGGEPGELFF
15 . . TRBJ2-7 TRBV6-5 TGTGCCAGCAGTACTTCAGGGGGGGGGACCTACGAGCAGTACTTC CASSTSGGGTYEQYF
15 . . TRBJ1-1 TRBV19 TGTGCCAGTGTACCCGAGTTCCATATGAACACTGAAGCTTTCTTT CASVPEFHMNTEAFF
14 . few TRBJ1-1 TRBV4-2 TGTGCCACTACCAATGATCGGGGGGAAGCTGAAGCTTTCTTT CATTNDRGEAEAFF
16 . . TRBJ2-3 TRBV18 TGTGCCAGCTCAACCCAAACAGGGTCGGGAACAGATACGCAGTATTTT CASSTQTGSGTDTQYF
15 TRBD2 many TRBJ2-7 TRBV9 TGTGCCAGCAGCGTAGATGCGGGGGGGCCCGACGAGCAGTACTTC CASSVDAGGPDEQYF
17 . . TRBJ2-7 TRBV4-2 TGTGCCAGCAGCCAAGCTATACAGGCCCCTCTCTCCTACGAGCAGTACTTC CASSQAIQAPLSYEQYF
11 . . TRBJ2-7 TRBV10-2 TGCGCCAGCCTCGGGGGCGACGAGCAGTACTTC CASLGGDEQYF
14 . once TRBJ1-2 TRBV12-5 TGTGCTAGTGGTTTGGACGAGAGGGTCTATGGCTACACCTTC CASGLDERVYGYTF
14 . . TRBJ1-1 TRBV4-1 TGCGCCAGCAGCCAACGGGGGATGAACACTGAAGCTTTCTTT CASSQRGMNTEAFF
14 . . TRBJ1-1 TRBV5-5 TGTGCCAGCAGCTTGCCTAACAGGGTCACTGAAGCTTTCTTT CASSLPNRVTEAFF
13 . . TRBJ2-7 TRBV18 TGTGCCAGCTCACCAAACAGTTCCTACGAGCAGTACTTC CASSPNSSYEQYF
13 . . TRBJ1-1 TRBV6-5 TGTGCCAGCAGTTACCAGCGAAACACTGAAGCTTTCTTT CASSYQRNTEAFF
15 TRBD2 . TRBJ2-5 TRBV5-4 TGTGCCAGCAGCTTCGAGGCGGGGGAGCAAGAGACCCAGTACTTC CASSFEAGEQETQYF
12 . . TRBJ2-1 TRBV7-3 TGTGCCAGCAGCCTGGGGGGAAGCACCCTGTTCTTC CASSLGGSTLFF
15 . . TRBJ1-1 TRBV4-1 TGCGCCAGCAGCCGGACGGACGCAGTGAACACTGAAGCTTTCTTT CASSRTDAVNTEAFF
16 . . TRBJ2-2 TRBV9 TGTGCCAGCAGCGTAGCTGCCAGGGCAGGGACCGGGGAGCTGTTTTTT CASSVAARAGTGELFF
14 . . TRBJ2-3 TRBV5-4 TGTGCCAGCAGCCCGAGGGGTGGCACAGATACGCAGTATTTT CASSPRGGTDTQYF
13 TRBD1 . TRBJ2-1 TRBV12-3/TRBV12-4 TGTGCCAGCAGTCGCGGACAGGGCAATGAGCAGTTCTTC CASSRGQGNEQFF
13 TRBD2 . TRBJ2-7 TRBV5-4 TGTGCCAGCAGCTGGGAGGGCGGCGGCGAGCAGTACTTC CASSWEGGGEQYF
14 . once TRBJ1-2 TRBV4-3 TGCGCCAGCAGCCAAGTTAGTTTGAGCTATGGCTACACCTTC CASSQVSLSYGYTF
11 . . TRBJ1-1 TRBV12-3/TRBV12-4 TGTGCCAGCAGTGGGAACACTGAAGCTTTCTTT CASSGNTEAFF
13 . . TRBJ2-3 TRBV7-3 TGTGCCAGCAGCTTAACGCCAGAGATGACGCAGTATTTT CASSLTPEMTQYF
12 TRBD1 . TRBJ1-2 TRBV29-1 TGCAGCGTTTACGAGACAGGGGTAGGCTACACCTTC CSVYETGVGYTF
14 TRBD1 . TRBJ1-3 TRBV12-5 TGTGCTAGTGGTTTGGGACAGGGAGAAAACACCATATATTTT CASGLGQGENTIYF
14 . . TRBJ1-1 TRBV5-1 TGCGCCAGCAGCCTGGCGGGGGGGTGGACTGAAGCTTTCTTT CASSLAGGWTEAFF
15 . . TRBJ1-4 TRBV19 TGTGCCAGTAGTATACTGGGGACGACTAATGAAAAACTGTTTTTT CASSILGTTNEKLFF
14 . . TRBJ1-4 TRBV5-4 TGTGCCAGCAGCTTTAAGGCAGCAGGAGAAAAACTGTTTTTT CASSFKAAGEKLFF
15 . . TRBJ1-2 TRBV27 TGTGCCAGCACCGCCGCGGGACGAGCTAACTATGGCTACACCTTC CASTAAGRANYGYTF